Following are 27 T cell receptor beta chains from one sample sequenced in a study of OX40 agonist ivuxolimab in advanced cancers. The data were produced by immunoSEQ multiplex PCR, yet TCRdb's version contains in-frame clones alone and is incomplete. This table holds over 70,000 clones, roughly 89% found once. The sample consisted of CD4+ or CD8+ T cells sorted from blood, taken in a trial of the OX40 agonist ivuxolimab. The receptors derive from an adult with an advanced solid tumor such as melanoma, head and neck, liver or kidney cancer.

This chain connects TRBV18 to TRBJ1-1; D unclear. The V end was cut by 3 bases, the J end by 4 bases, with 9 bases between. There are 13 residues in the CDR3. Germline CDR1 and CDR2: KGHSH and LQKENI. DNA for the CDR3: TGTGCCAGCTCACCGACGGGGTTCACTGAAGCTTTCTTT. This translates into CASSPTGFTEAFF. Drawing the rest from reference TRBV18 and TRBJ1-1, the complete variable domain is NAGVMQNPRHLVRRRGQEARLRCSPMKGHSHVYWYRQLPEEGLKFMVYLQKENIIDESGMPKERFSAEFPKEGPSILRIQQVVRGDSAAYFCASSPTGFTEAFFGQGTRLTVV.

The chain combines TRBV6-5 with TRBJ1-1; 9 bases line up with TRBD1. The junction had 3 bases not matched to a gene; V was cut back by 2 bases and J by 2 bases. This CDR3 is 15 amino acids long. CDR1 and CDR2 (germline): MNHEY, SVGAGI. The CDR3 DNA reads TGTGCCAGCAGTTACGGGACAGGGACTAACACTGAAGCTTTCTTT. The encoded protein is CASSYGTGTNTEAFF.

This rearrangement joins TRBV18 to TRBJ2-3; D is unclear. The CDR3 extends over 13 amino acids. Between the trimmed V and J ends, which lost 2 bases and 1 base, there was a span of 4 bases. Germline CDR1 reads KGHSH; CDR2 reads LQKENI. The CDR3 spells CASSPRGTDTQYF. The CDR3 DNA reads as TGTGCCAGCTCACCAAGAGGCACAGATACGCAGTATTTT.

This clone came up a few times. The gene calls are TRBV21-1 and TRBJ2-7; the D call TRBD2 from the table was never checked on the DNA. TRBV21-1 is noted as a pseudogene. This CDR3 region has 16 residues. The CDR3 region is CASSKGGLATPNEQYF. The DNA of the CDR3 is TGTGCCAGCAGCAAGGGGGGGTTAGCGACCCCCAACGAGCAGTACTTC.

Written as DNA, the CDR3 is TGTGCCAGTAGTCCAGGGGGCGCCAATGAAAAACTGTTTTTT. This sequence encodes CASSPGGANEKLFF. V usage is TRBV19 and J usage is TRBJ1-4, with 8 bases lining up with TRBD1. V was clipped by 5 bases and J by 5 bases; unmatched bases: 4. The CDR3 is 14 amino acids. The germline gives CDR1 LNHDA, CDR2 SQIVND (reference sequence). The whole variable domain, remainder taken from reference TRBV19 and TRBJ1-4, is DGGITQSPKYLFRKEGQNVTLSCEQNLNHDAMYWYRQDPGQGLRLIYYSQIVNDFQKGDIAEGYSVSREKKESFPLTVTSAQKNPTAFYLCASSPGGANEKLFFGSGTQLSVL.

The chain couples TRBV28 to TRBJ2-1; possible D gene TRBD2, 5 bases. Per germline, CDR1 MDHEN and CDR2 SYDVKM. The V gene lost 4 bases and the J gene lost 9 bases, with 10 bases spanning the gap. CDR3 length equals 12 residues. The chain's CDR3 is CASSSRAFEQFF. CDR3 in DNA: TGTGCCAGCAGTTCGCGGGCCTTTGAGCAGTTCTTC. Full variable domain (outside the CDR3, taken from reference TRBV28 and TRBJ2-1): DVKVTQSSRYLVKRTGEKVFLECVQDMDHENMFWYRQDPGLGLRLIYFSYDVKMKEKGDIPEGYSVSREKKERFSLILESASTNQTSMYLCASSSRAFEQFFGPGTRLTVL.

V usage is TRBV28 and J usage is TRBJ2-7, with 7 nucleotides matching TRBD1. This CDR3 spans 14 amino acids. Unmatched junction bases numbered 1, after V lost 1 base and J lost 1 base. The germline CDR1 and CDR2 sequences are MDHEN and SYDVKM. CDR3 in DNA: TGTGCCAGCAGTTTATACAGGGGATCCTACGAGCAGTACGTC. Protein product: CASSLYRGSYEQYV.

This CDR3 is CASSLNRQGAGETQYF. The CDR3 DNA follows: TGTGCCAGCAGCCTGAACCGGCAGGGGGCAGGGGAGACCCAGTACTTC. This chain uses TRBV11-2 with TRBJ2-5, with TRBD1 matching 8 bases. Per germline, CDR1 SGHAT and CDR2 FQNNGV. J gave up 5 bases and V 5 bases, and 13 bases lay outside the gene matches. There are 16 residues in the CDR3. Filled out from reference TRBV11-2 and TRBJ2-5, the complete variable domain reads EAGVAQSPRYKIIEKRQSVAFWCNPISGHATLYWYQQILGQGPKLLIQFQNNGVVDDSQLPKDRFSAERLKGVDSTLKIQPAKLEDSAVYLCASSLNRQGAGETQYFGPGTRLLVL.

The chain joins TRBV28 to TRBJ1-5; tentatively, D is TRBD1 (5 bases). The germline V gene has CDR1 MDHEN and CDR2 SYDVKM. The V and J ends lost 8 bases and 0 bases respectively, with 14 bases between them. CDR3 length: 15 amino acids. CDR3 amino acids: CASLRGTNSNQPQHF. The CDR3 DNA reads TGTGCCAGCCTTCGAGGGACCAATAGCAATCAGCCCCAGCATTTT. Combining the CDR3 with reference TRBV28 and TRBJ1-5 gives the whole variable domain DVKVTQSSRYLVKRTGEKVFLECVQDMDHENMFWYRQDPGLGLRLIYFSYDVKMKEKGDIPEGYSVSREKKERFSLILESASTNQTSMYLCASLRGTNSNQPQHFGDGTRLSIL.

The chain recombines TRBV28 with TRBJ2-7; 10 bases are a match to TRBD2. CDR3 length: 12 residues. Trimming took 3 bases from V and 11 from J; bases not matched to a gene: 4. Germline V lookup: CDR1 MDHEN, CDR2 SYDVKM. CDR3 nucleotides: TGTGCCAGCAGTTTGCTAGCGGGAGATAAGTACTTC. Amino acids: CASSLLAGDKYF. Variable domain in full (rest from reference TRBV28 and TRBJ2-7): DVKVTQSSRYLVKRTGEKVFLECVQDMDHENMFWYRQDPGLGLRLIYFSYDVKMKEKGDIPEGYSVSREKKERFSLILESASTNQTSMYLCASSLLAGDKYFGPGTRLTVT.

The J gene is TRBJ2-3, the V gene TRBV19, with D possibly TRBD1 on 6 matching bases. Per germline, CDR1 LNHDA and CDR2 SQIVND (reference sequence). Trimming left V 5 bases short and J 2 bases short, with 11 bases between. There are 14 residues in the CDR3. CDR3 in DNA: TGTGCCAGTAGTGTGGACAGAGTCACAGATACGCAGTATTTT. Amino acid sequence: CASSVDRVTDTQYF. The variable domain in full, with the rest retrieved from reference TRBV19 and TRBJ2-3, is DGGITQSPKYLFRKEGQNVTLSCEQNLNHDAMYWYRQDPGQGLRLIYYSQIVNDFQKGDIAEGYSVSREKKESFPLTVTSAQKNPTAFYLCASSVDRVTDTQYFGPGTRLTVL.

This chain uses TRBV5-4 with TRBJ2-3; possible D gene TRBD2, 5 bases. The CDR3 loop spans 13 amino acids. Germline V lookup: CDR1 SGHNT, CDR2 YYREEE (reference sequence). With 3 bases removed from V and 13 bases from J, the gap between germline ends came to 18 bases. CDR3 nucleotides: TGTGCCAGCAGCTCTATCGGGGTCGAGCATGAGTATTTT. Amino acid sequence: CASSSIGVEHEYF.

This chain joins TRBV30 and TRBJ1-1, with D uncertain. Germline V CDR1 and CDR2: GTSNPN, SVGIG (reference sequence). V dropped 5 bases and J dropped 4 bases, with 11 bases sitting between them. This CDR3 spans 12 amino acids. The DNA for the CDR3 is TGTGCCTGGGGCAGCGCGGGCACTGAAGCTTTCTTT. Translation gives CAWGSAGTEAFF.

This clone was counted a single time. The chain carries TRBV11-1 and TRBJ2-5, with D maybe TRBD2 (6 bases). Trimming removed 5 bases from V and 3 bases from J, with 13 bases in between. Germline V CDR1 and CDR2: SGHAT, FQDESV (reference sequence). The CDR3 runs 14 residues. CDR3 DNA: TGTGCCAGCAGCGTCCGGGGGAAGGAAGAGACCCAGTACTTC. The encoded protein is CASSVRGKEETQYF. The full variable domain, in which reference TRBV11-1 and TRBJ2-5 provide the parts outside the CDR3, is EAEVAQSPRYKITEKSQAVAFWCDPISGHATLYWYRQILGQGPELLVQFQDESVVDDSQLPKDRFSAERLKGVDSTLKIQPAELGDSAMYLCASSVRGKEETQYFGPGTRLLVL.

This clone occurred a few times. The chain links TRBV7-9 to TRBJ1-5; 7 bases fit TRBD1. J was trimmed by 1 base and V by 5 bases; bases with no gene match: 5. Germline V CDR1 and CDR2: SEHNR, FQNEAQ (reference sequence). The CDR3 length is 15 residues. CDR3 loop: CASSPQGQSNQPQHF. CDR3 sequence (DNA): TGTGCCAGCAGCCCTCAGGGACAGAGCAATCAGCCCCAGCATTTT.

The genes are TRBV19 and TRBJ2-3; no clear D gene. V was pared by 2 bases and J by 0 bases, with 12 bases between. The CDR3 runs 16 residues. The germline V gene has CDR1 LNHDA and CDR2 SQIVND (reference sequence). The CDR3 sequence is CASSIFEAASTDTQYF. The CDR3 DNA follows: TGTGCCAGTAGTATATTCGAGGCGGCTAGCACAGATACGCAGTATTTT.

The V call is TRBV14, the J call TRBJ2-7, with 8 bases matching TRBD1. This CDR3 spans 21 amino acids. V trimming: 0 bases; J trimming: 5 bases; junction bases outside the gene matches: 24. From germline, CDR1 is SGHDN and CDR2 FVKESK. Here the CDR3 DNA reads TGTGCCAGCAGCCAAGACCCCCGAATCCGAACGACAGGGGATTTTTCCGACGAGCAGTACTTC. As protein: CASSQDPRIRTTGDFSDEQYF. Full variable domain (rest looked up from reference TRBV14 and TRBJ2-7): EAGVTQFPSHSVIEKGQTVTLRCDPISGHDNLYWYRRVMGKEIKFLLHFVKESKQDESGMPNNRFLAERTGGTYSTLKVQPAELEDSGVYFCASSQDPRIRTTGDFSDEQYFGPGTRLTVT.

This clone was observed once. This CDR3 reads CASSPCGRACEQYF. Here the CDR3 DNA reads TGTGCCAGCTCACCATGCGGGAGGGCTTGCGAGCAGTACTTC. This chain uses TRBV18 with TRBJ2-7; 9 nucleotides match TRBD2. The V gene end was trimmed by 2 bases and the J gene end by 6 bases; junction bases not matched to a gene: 5. Germline V lookup: CDR1 KGHSH, CDR2 LQKENI. The CDR3 extends over 14 amino acids. Using reference TRBV18 and TRBJ2-7 for the parts outside the CDR3, the full variable domain is NAGVMQNPRHLVRRRGQEARLRCSPMKGHSHVYWYRQLPEEGLKFMVYLQKENIIDESGMPKERFSAEFPKEGPSILRIQQVVRGDSAAYFCASSPCGRACEQYFGPGTRLTVT.

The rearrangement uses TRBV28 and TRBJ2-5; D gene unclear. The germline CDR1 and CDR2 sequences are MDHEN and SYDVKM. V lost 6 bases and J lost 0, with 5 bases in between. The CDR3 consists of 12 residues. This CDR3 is CASRDYQETQYF. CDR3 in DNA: TGTGCCAGCAGAGACTACCAAGAGACCCAGTACTTC.

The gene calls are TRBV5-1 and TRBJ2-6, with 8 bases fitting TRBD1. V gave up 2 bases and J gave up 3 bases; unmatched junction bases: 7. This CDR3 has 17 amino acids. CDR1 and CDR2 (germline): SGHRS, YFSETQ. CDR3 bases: TGCGCCAGCAGCTTATCCAGGGGGCGGGTTGGGGCCAACGTCCTGACTTTC. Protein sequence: CASSLSRGRVGANVLTF.

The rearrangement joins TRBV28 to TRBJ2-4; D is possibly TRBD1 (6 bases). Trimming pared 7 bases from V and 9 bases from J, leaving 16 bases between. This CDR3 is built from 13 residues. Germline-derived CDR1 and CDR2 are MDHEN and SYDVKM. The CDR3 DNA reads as TGTGCCAGCAATGAAGGGACATTAACCATTCAGTACTTC. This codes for CASNEGTLTIQYF.

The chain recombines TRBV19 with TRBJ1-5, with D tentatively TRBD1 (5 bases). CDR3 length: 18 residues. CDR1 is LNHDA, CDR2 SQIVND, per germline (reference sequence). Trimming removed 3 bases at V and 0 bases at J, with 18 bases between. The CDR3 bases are TGTGCCAGTAGTATCTCTCGGGGGGGGATTGTTAGCAATCAGCCCCAGCATTTT. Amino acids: CASSISRGGIVSNQPQHF.

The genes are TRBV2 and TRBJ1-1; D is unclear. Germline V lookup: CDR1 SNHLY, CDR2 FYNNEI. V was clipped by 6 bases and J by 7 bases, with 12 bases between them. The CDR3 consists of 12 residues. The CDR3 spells CASSSDMVEAFF. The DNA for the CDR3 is TGTGCCAGCAGCAGTGATATGGTTGAAGCTTTCTTT.

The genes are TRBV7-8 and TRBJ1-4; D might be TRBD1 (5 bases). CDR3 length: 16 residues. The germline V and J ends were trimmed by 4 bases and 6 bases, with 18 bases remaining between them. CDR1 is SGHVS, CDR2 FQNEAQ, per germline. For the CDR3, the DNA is TGTGCCAGCAGCTCGCTGCCTGGGGGGTCATATGAAAAACTGTTTTTT. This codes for CASSSLPGGSYEKLFF.

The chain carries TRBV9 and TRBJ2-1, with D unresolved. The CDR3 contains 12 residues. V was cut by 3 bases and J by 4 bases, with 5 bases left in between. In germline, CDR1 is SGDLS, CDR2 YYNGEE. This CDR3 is CASSAHYNEQFF. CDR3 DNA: TGTGCCAGCAGCGCGCATTACAATGAGCAGTTCTTC.

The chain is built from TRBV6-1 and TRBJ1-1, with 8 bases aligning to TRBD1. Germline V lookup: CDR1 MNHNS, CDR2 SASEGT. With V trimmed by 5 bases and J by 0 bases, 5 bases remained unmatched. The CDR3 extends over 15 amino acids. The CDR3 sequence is CASSRAGGMNTEAFF. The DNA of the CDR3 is TGTGCCAGCAGTAGGGCAGGGGGCATGAACACTGAAGCTTTCTTT.

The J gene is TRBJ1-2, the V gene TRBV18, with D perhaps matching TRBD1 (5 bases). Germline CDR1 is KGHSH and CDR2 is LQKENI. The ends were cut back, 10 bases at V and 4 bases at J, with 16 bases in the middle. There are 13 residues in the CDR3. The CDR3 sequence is CATGEGELYGYTF. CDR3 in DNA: TGTGCCACCGGCGAAGGGGAACTCTATGGCTACACCTTC.